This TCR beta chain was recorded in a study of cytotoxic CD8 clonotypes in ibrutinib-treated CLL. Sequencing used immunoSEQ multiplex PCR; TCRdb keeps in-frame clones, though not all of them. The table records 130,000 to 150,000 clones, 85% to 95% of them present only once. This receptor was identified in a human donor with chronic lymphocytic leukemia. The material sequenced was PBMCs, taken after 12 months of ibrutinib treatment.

The CDR3 is CSVDTWNSGNTIYF. CDR3 nucleotide sequence: TGCAGCGTTGATACGTGGAACTCTGGAAACACCATATATTTT. The chain recombines TRBV29-1 with TRBJ1-3; D unresolved. CDR1 SQVTM and CDR2 ANQGSEA come from the germline V gene. The ends were cut back, 3 bases at V and 0 bases at J, with 9 bases in the middle. This CDR3 has 14 residues.